These T cell receptor beta chains were read from a single sample in a study of T cell responses to AZD1222 COVID-19 vaccine. Some clones are missing from TCRdb's copy, which holds only in-frame ones; the method was immunoSEQ multiplex PCR. The profile shows 90,000 to 120,000 clones, 91% of them singletons. The specimen comprised peripheral blood, sampled on day 0 of AZD1222 vaccination. The receptor source for this set is an adult in good health. CDR3s include the opening cysteine and the closing phenylalanine or tryptophan. D genes are given only for firm matches. Clone size is stated in some rows and not others, as once, few, many or a class when expanded.

J	size	D	V	CDR3	DNA
TRBJ2-2	NA	TRBD2	TRBV7-2	CASSRTSGGTLNTGELFF	TGTGCCAGCAGCCGTACTAGCGGGGGGACCTTGAACACCGGGGAGCTGTTTTTT
TRBJ2-6	NA	NA	TRBV5-1	CASSLTGFPAGANVLTF	TGCGCCAGCAGCTTGACTGGGTTTCCGGCTGGGGCCAACGTCCTGACTTTC
TRBJ1-2	NA	TRBD1	TRBV30	CAWSVRSGTGGYTF	TGTGCCTGGAGTGTACGATCGGGGACAGGGGGGTACACCTTC
TRBJ1-2	once	NA	TRBV7-2	CASSLSAGLRGYTF	TGTGCCAGCAGCTTATCGGCGGGACTACGCGGCTACACCTTC
TRBJ1-6	NA	NA	TRBV4-3	CASSQKRSGNSPLHF	TGCGCCAGCAGCCAAAAACGGAGCGGTAATTCACCCCTCCACTTT
TRBJ1-3	NA	TRBD1	TRBV7-8	CASSLTGAPAIYF	TGTGCCAGCAGCTTAACAGGGGCGCCCGCCATATATTTT
TRBJ2-2	NA	NA	TRBV5-6	CASLSGSGELFF	TGTGCCAGCCTCTCGGGGTCCGGGGAGCTGTTTTTT
TRBJ2-7	NA	TRBD2	TRBV7-8	CASSLGAGRDEQYF	TGTGCCAGCAGCTTAGGAGCGGGAAGGGACGAGCAGTACTTC
TRBJ1-2	NA	TRBD1	TRBV6-2/TRBV6-3	CASSTGAGGYTF	TGTGCCAGCAGTACAGGGGCTGGCGGCTACACCTTC
TRBJ2-7	once	TRBD2	TRBV7-2	CASSERGLSYEQYF	TGTGCCAGCTCCGAGCGGGGGCTCTCCTACGAGCAGTACTTC
TRBJ2-1	NA	NA	TRBV11-2	CASSLDRDEQFF	TGTGCCAGCAGCTTAGATCGGGATGAGCAGTTCTTC
TRBJ2-1	NA	NA	TRBV10-2	CASKGVYEQFF	TGCGCCAGCAAGGGGGTGTATGAGCAGTTCTTC
TRBJ1-5	NA	NA	TRBV7-2	CASSLGVSTGQPQHF	TGTGCCAGCAGCTTAGGGGTGTCGACCGGGCAGCCCCAGCATTTT
TRBJ1-2	once	TRBD1	TRBV2	CASSYRGQNYGYTF	TGTGCCAGCAGTTACAGGGGGCAGAACTATGGCTACACCTTC